The subject of this entry is one T cell receptor beta chain. Its antigen is undetermined. Sorted-subset replicate PCR reactions were performed with around 200 ng DNA, corresponding to about 32,000 T cell genomes. As handled by the study authors: For the immunoSEQ data, sequences were junction-only without quality scores, so filtering differed. Libraries were prepared by immunoSEQ multiplex PCR; TCRdb keeps only in-frame clonotypes and omits some of them. V and J calls and clone size are copied from that table; D and trimming were computed from the DNA. The table has a few million clones, about 94% seen once. These data belong to a study of shared clonotypes between healthy human individuals. Findings and caveats of the study: Since donors were few, the genetic and exposure-history diversity represented was limited. Rarefaction showed that sequencing of sorted subsets was incomplete (despite large depth).

The V and J ends lost 1 base and 4 bases respectively, with 11 bases between them. Germline V gene sequence: CDR1 MNHNS, CDR2 SASEGT. The CDR3 consists of 15 residues. Sequenced sample: naive CD4+ T cells sorted from blood. Subset here: CD45RA+ positively selected. This TCR came from a man aged 18 to 30 in good health. The rearrangement links TRBV6-1 to TRBJ1-3; maybe TRBD1 (5 bases). The CDR3 region has the DNA TGTGCCAGCAGTGAAGAGGGACTTTACGGAAACACCATATATTTT. Translation: CASSEEGLYGNTIYF.